Each of the 24 T cell receptor beta chains below was sequenced from the same sample in a study of post-analysis software for immune sequencing data (dated by TCRdb to between 2014 and 2017). The paper's findings and limits, for the study overall: Significantly higher frequencies in patients than in controls were found for roughly five TRBV segments, including TRBV5-6, TRBV5-1 and TRBV20-1.

The antigens for these receptors are not known. Preparation of the library involved PCR. The sequencing machine was an Illumina HiSeq 2500. To reduce PCR and sequencing biases, unique molecular identifiers were incorporated into the TCR beta cDNA libraries. Using fastp trimming at Q25 and MiXCR clonotype assembly, TCRdb reanalyzed the public sequencing data and kept in-frame beta chains. Entries are consolidated by CDR3 protein sequence, retaining the most common genes and DNA. The sample has 820,000 or so distinct CDR3 sequences on record, approximately 57% of them singletons. Jointly, the top ten make up roughly 4.4% of the sample. Sample: blood. Receptors originate from a girl between 5 and 17 years old with multiple sclerosis.

The gene calls are TRBV6-6 and TRBJ2-3; no clear D gene. V was shortened by 0 bases and J by 2 bases, with 6 bases between the two germline ends. Germline assignment: CDR1 MNHNY and CDR2 SVGAGI (reference sequence). CDR3 length: 14 residues. Here the CDR3 DNA reads TGTGCCAGCAGTTACTCGCCCATCACAGATACGCAGTATTTT. The encoded protein is CASSYSPITDTQYF.

This sequence joins TRBV20-1 and TRBJ2-1; the match to TRBD1 covers 7 bases. In germline, CDR1 is DFQATT, CDR2 SNEGSKA (reference sequence). The length of the CDR3 is 17 residues. J gave up 1 base and V 3 bases, and 12 bases lay outside the gene matches. In DNA form, the CDR3 reads TGCAGTGCTAGGGACAGGCCCTCCCTTTGGTCCTACAATGAGCAGTTCTTC. This translates into CSARDRPSLWSYNEQFF.

This clonotype was observed a few times. The gene calls are TRBV12-3 or TRBV12-4 and TRBJ2-5; D possibly uses TRBD1 or TRBD2 (6 bases each). V lost 3 bases and J 1 base, leaving 9 bases between the germline ends. The CDR3 runs to 14 residues. Here the CDR3 reads CASSFKGGQETQYF. Written as DNA, the CDR3 is TGTGCCAGCAGTTTTAAGGGGGGCCAAGAGACCCAGTACTTC.

This clonotype came up once. The chain couples TRBV27 to TRBJ2-1, with 11 bases lining up with TRBD1. The J call may be in error: the DNA end matches TRBJ2-7 better. Germline values: CDR1 MNHEY, CDR2 SMNVEV (reference sequence). The CDR3 runs to 15 residues. The DNA for the CDR3 is TGTGCCAGCAGTTTAACGGGACAGGGGGTCTACGAGCAGTACTTC. Its translation: CASSLTGQGVYEQYF.

J is TRBJ1-2 and V is TRBV6-1, with 7 positions matching TRBD1. The V gene's germline CDR1 is MNHNS and CDR2 SASEGT. The CDR3 spans 17 residues. V trimming: 6 bases; J trimming: 4 bases; junction bases outside the gene matches: 17. CDR3 in amino acids: CASRIYSSPGTAYGYTF. In nucleotides, the CDR3 is TGTGCCAGCAGGATATATTCGTCCCCCGGGACAGCCTATGGCTACACCTTC.

The CDR3 is CASPIPVRGNYEQYF. In DNA form, the CDR3 reads TGCGCCAGCCCCATTCCCGTTAGGGGGAACTACGAGCAGTACTTC. J is TRBJ2-5 and V is TRBV5-1, with D tentatively TRBD1 (6 bases). The DNA end is more similar to TRBJ2-7, so the J call may be wrong. From germline, CDR1 is SGHRS and CDR2 YFSETQ. This CDR3 has 15 residues.

The chain joins TRBV6-2 or TRBV6-3 to TRBJ1-1; D gene unclear. This CDR3 comprises 14 residues. Trimming took 2 bases from V and 4 from J, leaving 11 bases between them. Germline lookup yields CDR1 MNHEY and CDR2 SVGEGT. The CDR3 protein is CASSYAPDTTEAFF. CDR3 DNA sequence: TGTGCCAGCAGTTACGCGCCAGACACCACTGAAGCTTTCTTT.

The chain couples TRBV7-9 to TRBJ2-1; the D is unclear. Trimming took off 0 bases at V and 3 bases at J, with 12 bases between the two ends. The germline V gene has CDR1 SEHNR and CDR2 FQNEAQ (reference sequence). There are 16 residues in the CDR3. CDR3 sequence reads: CASSLAVGYDYNEQFF. DNA for the CDR3: TGTGCCAGCAGCTTAGCGGTTGGGTACGACTACAATGAGCAGTTCTTC.

In this sample, this clonotype turned up a few times. V is TRBV2 and J is TRBJ2-1, with TRBD2 identical over 10 bases. There are 15 residues in the CDR3. In germline, CDR1 is SNHLY, CDR2 FYNNEI. J was trimmed by 4 bases and V by 6 bases; bases with no gene match: 6. CDR3 region: CASRIRTSGYNEQFF. The CDR3 region has the DNA TGTGCCAGCAGAATTCGGACTAGCGGATACAATGAGCAGTTCTTC.

DNA of the CDR3: TGTGCCAGCAGCGTAGGGGAGGGGGTCTCCTACGAGCAGTACTTC. This encodes CASSVGEGVSYEQYF. The V and J genes are TRBV9 and TRBJ2-5; weak D call: TRBD2 (7 bases). The J call could be wrong; TRBJ2-7 is a better fit for the DNA end. There are 15 residues in the CDR3. Germline V CDR1 and CDR2: SGDLS, YYNGEE.

The chain joins TRBV11-2 to TRBJ2-4; possibly TRBD1 for D (6 bases). The DNA end lines up better with TRBJ2-7; the J call may be wrong. This CDR3 has 16 residues. Germline V gives CDR1 SGHAT, CDR2 FQNNGV. The CDR3 DNA is TGTGCCAGCAGCCGTGGATCCGGGACACACTCCTACGAGCAGTACTTC. Amino acids: CASSRGSGTHSYEQYF.

The V gene is TRBV18, the J gene TRBJ2-7; D not resolved. CDR1 and CDR2 (germline): KGHSH, LQKENI. Trimming shortened V by 3 bases and J by 1 base, and 10 bases separated the two germline ends. The CDR3 sequence is 14 residues long. In DNA, the CDR3 is TGTGCCAGCTCACCCAATCCTCATTCCTACGAGCAGTACTTC. Translation: CASSPNPHSYEQYF.

This clonotype was seen more than once but under ten times. The rearrangement uses TRBV7-6 and TRBJ1-2; D is possibly TRBD1 (5 bases). The germline V gene encodes CDR1 SGHVS and CDR2 FNYEAQ. CDR3 length: 15 residues. V lost 1 base and J 4 bases, leaving 13 bases between the germline ends. The CDR3 protein is CASSLGQGGSYGYTF. CDR3 nucleotide sequence: TGTGCCAGCAGCTTAGGTCAGGGCGGAAGCTATGGCTACACCTTC.

A few counts support this clonotype. The chain is built from TRBV12-5 and TRBJ2-7; no reliable D call. The ends were cut back, 5 bases at V and 2 bases at J, with 16 bases in the middle. Germline lookup yields CDR1 LGHNT and CDR2 FRNRAP. There are 15 residues in the CDR3. In DNA, the CDR3 is TGTGCTAGTGGTCCCGGATTGGGCAGGCCCTACGAGCAGTACTTC. It is translated as CASGPGLGRPYEQYF.

A few counts support this clonotype. The chain employs TRBV3-1 and TRBJ1-4; D unresolved. Between the trimmed V and J ends, which lost 8 bases and 2 bases, there was a span of 9 bases. The CDR3 loop spans 13 amino acids. Per the germline V gene, CDR1 is LGHDT and CDR2 is YNNKEL (reference sequence). The CDR3, as DNA: TGTGCCAGCGCGGGTATTACTAATGAAAAACTGTTTTTT. Protein sequence: CASAGITNEKLFF.

This chain joins TRBV21-1 and TRBJ2-5; the D call TRBD2 from the table was never checked on the DNA. TRBV21-1 is an annotated pseudogene. The CDR3 runs 15 residues. As DNA, the CDR3 is TGTGCCAGCGGGCCCGGCAGGGTGTACCAAGAGACCCAGTACTTC. It codes for CASGPGRVYQETQYF.

V usage is TRBV11-2 and J usage is TRBJ2-3; D could derive from TRBD1 or TRBD2 (5 bases each). This CDR3 is 15 amino acids long. Trimming removed 6 bases from V and 0 bases from J, with 13 bases in between. CDR1 SGHAT and CDR2 FQNNGV come from the germline V gene. The CDR3 region has the DNA TGTGCCAGCAGGTTGATCGGGGCCAGCACAGATACGCAGTATTTT. Translating gives CASRLIGASTDTQYF.

The CDR3 sequence is CSARGLTEAFF. In nucleotides, the CDR3 is TGCAGTGCTAGAGGACTAACTGAAGCTTTCTTT. The rearrangement uses TRBV20-1 and TRBJ1-1; D is unresolved. The germline gives CDR1 DFQATT, CDR2 SNEGSKA (reference sequence). This CDR3 region has 11 residues. Trimming shortened V by 1 base and J by 5 bases, and 5 bases separated the two germline ends.

The gene calls are TRBV21-1 and TRBJ2-7; TRBD1, the D gene given by the table, was not confirmed from the DNA. TRBV21-1 represents a pseudogene. The CDR3 contains 18 residues. The CDR3 spells CASSNTPGAPLDSYEQYF. For the CDR3, the DNA is TGTGCCAGCAGCAATACCCCAGGCGCCCCGTTAGATTCCTACGAGCAGTACTTC.

The chain combines TRBV5-1 with TRBJ1-1, with D unresolved. The germline V gene encodes CDR1 SGHRS and CDR2 YFSETQ. The germline V and J ends were trimmed by 0 bases and 0 bases, with 9 bases remaining between them. This CDR3 spans 15 amino acids. The CDR3 loop reads CASSLGSGLNTEAFF. The CDR3, as DNA: TGCGCCAGCAGCTTGGGATCCGGGTTGAACACTGAAGCTTTCTTT.

This clonotype was counted a few times. The genes are TRBV27 and TRBJ2-7, with a possible D match to TRBD1 (7 bases). The ends were cut back, 1 base at V and 5 bases at J, with 12 bases in the middle. CDR3 length: 14 residues. CDR1 MNHEY and CDR2 SMNVEV come from the germline V gene (reference sequence). The CDR3 here is CASSLLEGQNEQYF. The CDR3 DNA reads as TGTGCCAGCAGTTTATTGGAGGGACAGAACGAGCAGTACTTC.

The V and J genes are TRBV19 and TRBJ2-7; D is tentatively TRBD1 or TRBD2 (5 bases each). The DNA end favors TRBJ2-5, so the J call may be wrong. Germline V gene data show CDR1 as LNHDA and CDR2 as SQIVND (reference sequence). This CDR3 is 13 amino acids long. CDR3 sequence: CASRGDPPGTQYF. For the CDR3, the DNA is TGTGCCAGTAGAGGGGACCCACCGGGGACCCAGTACTTC.

This clonotype was found a few times. CDR3: CSVGRDLYEQYF. In DNA, the CDR3 is TGCAGCGTTGGCAGGGATCTGTACGAGCAGTACTTC. The chain links TRBV29-1 to TRBJ2-4; TRBD1 is a possible D gene (5 bases). TRBJ2-7 matches the DNA end more closely, so the J call is doubtful. This CDR3 has 12 amino acids. In germline, CDR1 is SQVTM, CDR2 ANQGSEA.

The gene calls are TRBV7-9 and TRBJ2-5; D is unresolved. This CDR3 region has 13 residues. From germline, CDR1 is SEHNR and CDR2 FQNEAQ (reference sequence). Trimming stripped 7 bases from V and 5 bases from J, with 14 bases between. In nucleotides, the CDR3 is TGTGCCAGCACCGAGATGGCGAGGGAGACCCAGTACTTC. Protein sequence: CASTEMARETQYF.